One and the same sample provided the 8 T cell receptor beta chains below, sequenced in a study of shared clonotypes between healthy human individuals. Clones were read by immunoSEQ multiplex PCR, and TCRdb kept only the in-frame ones, dropping some. The sample has more than 2,000,000 clones; around nine tenths are singletons. The material sequenced was naive CD4+ T cells sorted from blood. Sample subset: CD45RA+ positively selected. Receptors were obtained from a man aged 18 to 29 in good health.

The chain links TRBV7-2 to TRBJ2-1; 9 bases line up with TRBD2. The CDR3 length is 16 residues. V lost 6 bases and J lost 2; bases outside the gene matches: 8. The germline V gene has CDR1 SGHTA and CDR2 FQGNSA. The CDR3 here is CASSPPGGRAYNEQFF. The CDR3 bases are TGTGCCAGCAGTCCACCGGGCGGGAGGGCCTACAATGAGCAGTTCTTC.

CDR3 DNA sequence: TGTGCCAGCAGCTTAGTTCCCGCAGGGAATAGTTACGAGCAGTACTTC. As protein: CASSLVPAGNSYEQYF. The gene calls are TRBV7-6 and TRBJ2-7; TRBD1 might be the D (5 bases). The CDR3 sequence is 16 residues long. Germline-derived CDR1 and CDR2 are SGHVS and FNYEAQ. V was pared by 1 base and J by 4 bases, with 17 bases between. Full variable domain (remainder filled in from reference TRBV7-6 and TRBJ2-7): GAGVSQSPRYKVTKRGQDVALRCDPISGHVSLYWYRQALGQGPEFLTYFNYEAQQDKSGLPNDRFSAERPEGSISTLTIQRTEQRDSAMYRCASSLVPAGNSYEQYFGPGTRLTVT.

The chain has TRBV2 and TRBJ1-1, with 7 bases identical to TRBD1. This CDR3 region has 14 residues. The V gene end was trimmed by 7 bases and the J gene end by 10 bases; junction bases not matched to a gene: 15. Looked up from germline, CDR1 is SNHLY and CDR2 is FYNNEI. The CDR3 loop reads CASTFGQARRGAFF. CDR3 DNA sequence: TGTGCCAGCACGTTCGGACAGGCCCGCCGAGGAGCTTTCTTT.

The chain employs TRBV20-1 and TRBJ1-1, with a possible D match to TRBD1 (5 bases). V was shortened by 5 bases and J by 7 bases, with 11 bases between the two germline ends. There are 11 residues in the CDR3. Germline-derived CDR1 and CDR2 are DFQATT and SNEGSKA (reference sequence). For the CDR3, the DNA is TGCAGTGCTCGTAGACAGCTTGAAGCTTTCTTT. Translating gives CSARRQLEAFF.

The chain recombines TRBV7-9 with TRBJ1-1; D may be TRBD1 (5 bases). Per the germline V gene, CDR1 is SEHNR and CDR2 is FQNEAQ (reference sequence). The CDR3 length is 14 residues. Deletions cut 5 bases from V and 7 bases from J, with 17 bases between. As DNA, the CDR3 is TGTGCCAGCAGCCCCGTCCAGGGAAGGGGTGAAGCTTTCTTT. Translating it yields CASSPVQGRGEAFF.

The chain employs TRBV19 and TRBJ1-4, with 7 bases identical to TRBD1. Germline values: CDR1 LNHDA, CDR2 SQIVND (reference sequence). V lost 3 bases, J lost 5 bases, and 6 bases stayed unmatched. This CDR3 has 15 residues. In DNA, the CDR3 is TGTGCCAGTAGTATCGGACAGGCTTTCAATGAAAAACTGTTTTTT. Translated, it gives CASSIGQAFNEKLFF.

The rearrangement links TRBV30 to TRBJ2-2; 8 bases match TRBD2. The CDR3 has 14 amino acids. V was clipped by 1 base and J by 8 bases; unmatched bases: 6. The germline V gene encodes CDR1 GTSNPN and CDR2 SVGIG (reference sequence). CDR3 loop: CAWSAGTGGGELFF. The DNA of the CDR3 is TGTGCCTGGAGTGCCGGGACGGGAGGGGGGGAGCTGTTTTTT.

Remarks on this clone: Distinct nucleotide sequences in the sample also encode this CDR3. The chain is built from TRBV5-1 and TRBJ2-5; D is possibly TRBD1 (6 bases). With 4 bases removed from V and 7 bases from J, the gap between germline ends came to 11 bases. The CDR3 consists of 12 residues. The germline V gene encodes CDR1 SGHRS and CDR2 YFSETQ. CDR3 residues: CASSLDRGTQYF. Here the CDR3 DNA reads TGCGCCAGCAGCCTGGACAGAGGGACCCAGTACTTC. The full variable domain, with the rest looked up from reference TRBV5-1 and TRBJ2-5, is KAGVTQTPRYLIKTRGQQVTLSCSPISGHRSVSWYQQTPGQGLQFLFEYFSETQRNKGNFPGRFSGRQFSNSRSEMNVSTLELGDSALYLCASSLDRGTQYFGPGTRLLVL.